This T cell receptor beta chain emerged from a study of blood T cell repertoires in COVID-19. This clone turned up a few times. Authors' methods: Scientists estimated how many nucleated cells there were by amplifying reference gene primers. Clones were read by immunoSEQ multiplex PCR, and TCRdb kept only the in-frame ones, dropping some. V and J calls plus clone size are reproduced from that table; the DNA served to infer D and trimming. The table shows around 240,000 clones, with 86% occurring only once. Germline loops: CDR1 SGHRS, CDR2 YFSETQ. CDR3 length: 15 residues. Trimming removed 4 bases from V and 0 bases from J; junction bases left unmatched: 4.

This sequence was found in a woman aged 25 to 39 who had recovered from COVID-19. Sequencing was done on a sample of peripheral blood. The chain joins TRBV5-1 to TRBJ2-7; 10 positions match TRBD2. The CDR3 DNA sequence: TGCGCCAGCAGCATAATAGCGGGGGGCTCCTACGAGCAGTACTTC. It translates to CASSIIAGGSYEQYF.